One sample yielded the 19 T cell receptor beta chains listed below, sequenced in a study of blood T cells in healthy people across ages. The use of a sample-barcoded 5' primer and a J-beta primer mix characterized a second PCR of roughly 6 to 11 cycles. From the 5' RACE reads, TCRdb called clonotypes with MiXCR, one entry per CDR3 protein. Among 750,000 to 950,000 distinct CDR3 sequences listed, about 55% were seen once. The sample was blood. The receptors come from an elderly man in good health.

This clonotype appeared a few times. The chain employs TRBV21-1 and TRBJ2-3; the DNA was not used to check the table's D call, TRBD1. TRBV21-1 is shown as a pseudogene. The CDR3 totals 16 residues. The CDR3 loop is CASGLPRQGNTDTQYF. As DNA, the CDR3 is TGTGCCAGCGGTTTGCCCAGACAGGGGAACACAGATACGCAGTATTTT.

The V call is TRBV7-9, the J call TRBJ2-4, with TRBD2 identical over 10 bases. The J call may be faulty, since TRBJ2-7 better matches the DNA end. Germline V gene lookup returns CDR1 SEHNR and CDR2 FQNEAQ (reference sequence). The CDR3 covers 19 residues. The CDR3 reads CASSLTVGASGSRLHEQYF. The CDR3 DNA reads TGTGCCAGCAGCTTGACTGTAGGGGCTAGCGGGAGTAGATTGCACGAGCAGTACTTC.

The V gene is TRBV20-1, the J gene TRBJ2-5; 10 nucleotides align to TRBD1. V gave up 6 bases and J gave up 3 bases; unmatched junction bases: 4. The CDR3 spans 13 residues. Germline V gene sequence: CDR1 DFQATT, CDR2 SNEGSKA (reference sequence). Written as DNA, the CDR3 is TGCAGTGCCCCGGGACAGGGGAAAGAGACCCAGTACTTC. Translation gives CSAPGQGKETQYF.

The table lists this clonotype with a few counts. This chain uses TRBV7-8 with TRBJ2-5, with TRBD2 matching 8 bases. Trimming took 6 bases from V and 3 from J; bases not matched to a gene: 9. The CDR3 sequence is 15 residues long. Per germline, CDR1 SGHVS and CDR2 FQNEAQ. The DNA of the CDR3 is TGTGCCAGCAGGGGAAGGCGAGCGGGGGAAGAGACCCAGTACTTC. It yields the protein CASRGRRAGEETQYF.

The chain joins TRBV5-5 to TRBJ2-1; the match to TRBD2 covers 10 bases. This CDR3 contains 17 residues. Per germline, CDR1 SGHKS and CDR2 YYEKEE (reference sequence). V dropped 3 bases and J dropped 0; count of bases not matched to a gene: 6. Here the CDR3 DNA reads TGTGCCAGCAGCTCTTTGGCTAGCGGGAGCTCCTACAATGAGCAGTTCTTC. Amino acid sequence: CASSSLASGSSYNEQFF.

The chain couples TRBV5-1 to TRBJ2-2; D gene uncertain. Trimming left V 4 bases short and J 4 bases short, with 11 bases between. The CDR3 runs 14 residues. CDR1 and CDR2 from the germline V gene are SGHRS and YFSETQ. The CDR3 region has the DNA TGCGCCAGCAGCAACCGGCCCGGCACCGGGGAGCTGTTTTTT. Translating gives CASSNRPGTGELFF.

In this sample, this clonotype turned up a few times. The J gene is TRBJ2-5, the V gene TRBV24-1; 8 nucleotides line up with TRBD1. The germline CDR1 and CDR2 sequences are KGHDR and SFDVKD. CDR3 size: 15 residues. V lost 4 bases and J lost 2; bases outside the gene matches: 5. CDR3 coding DNA: TGTGCCACCAGTGACCAACGGACAGGGCAAGAGACCCAGTACTTC. Translated: CATSDQRTGQETQYF.

The rearrangement uses TRBV6-1 and TRBJ2-3; D gene ambiguous. The V gene's germline CDR1 is MNHNS and CDR2 SASEGT. V lost 3 bases and J lost 4, with 14 bases in between. The CDR3 sequence is 15 residues long. CDR3 loop: CASSEPASGSDTQYF. DNA of the CDR3: TGTGCCAGCAGTGAGCCCGCCTCTGGGTCAGATACGCAGTATTTT.

The chain joins TRBV10-1 to TRBJ2-3, with D perhaps TRBD2 (6 bases). The V gene lost 3 bases and the J gene lost 14 bases, with 15 bases spanning the gap. Germline CDR1 reads WNHNN; CDR2 reads SYGVQD (reference sequence). This CDR3 contains 12 residues. The CDR3 spells CASSEGGVDAYF. CDR3 nucleotide sequence: TGCGCCAGCAGTGAAGGAGGGGTAGACGCGTATTTT.

This clonotype has just a few counts. V and J are TRBV28 and TRBJ2-7; 9 bases are a match to TRBD1. The CDR3 runs 15 residues. Germline V gives CDR1 MDHEN, CDR2 SYDVKM. The V segment lost 2 bases and the J segment 5 bases; nucleotides outside the gene matches: 7. For the CDR3, the DNA is TGTGCCAGCAGTTTACCGACAGGGGGTTTCGACGAGCAGTACTTC. Its translation: CASSLPTGGFDEQYF.

This clonotype appeared a few times. V gene TRBV5-1 combines with J gene TRBJ2-5; 8 nucleotides match TRBD2. CDR3 length: 15 amino acids. The germline CDR1 and CDR2 sequences are SGHRS and YFSETQ. The V segment lost 2 bases and the J segment 1 base; nucleotides outside the gene matches: 4. CDR3 loop: CASSLGSGAQETQYF. The CDR3 DNA sequence: TGCGCCAGCAGCTTAGGTAGCGGGGCCCAAGAGACCCAGTACTTC.

The CDR3 reads CASSGRRSSYEQYF. CDR3 coding DNA: TGTGCCAGCAGTGGACGGAGGAGCTCCTACGAGCAGTACTTC. The genes are TRBV6-5 and TRBJ2-7; maybe TRBD2 (5 bases). V was clipped by 5 bases and J by 0 bases, with 11 bases between them. This CDR3 region has 14 residues. Looked up from germline, CDR1 is MNHEY and CDR2 is SVGAGI.

This clonotype has just one count. Just one base apart from a much larger clone, this may be a read error. The chain joins TRBV28 to TRBJ2-3, with 10 positions matching TRBD2. CDR3 length equals 15 residues. V lost 3 bases and J lost 14; bases outside the gene matches: 14. CDR1 is MDHEN, CDR2 SYDVKM, per germline. CDR3 sequence (DNA): TGTGCCAGCAGTTTGCCTAGCGGGAGTGACAGACACGCGTATTTT. Translation: CASSLPSGSDRHAYF.

The chain combines TRBV11-2 with TRBJ2-4; TRBD2 aligns across 9 bases. The CDR3 spans 15 residues. Germline lookup yields CDR1 SGHAT and CDR2 FQNNGV. V shed 5 bases and J 3 bases; nucleotides not matched to a gene: 5. The CDR3 region has the DNA TGTGCCAGCAGCCCCGCGGGGGGGGGCAAAAACATTCAGTACTTC. Translation gives CASSPAGGGKNIQYF. The complete variable domain, with remaining parts taken from reference TRBV11-2 and TRBJ2-4, reads EAGVAQSPRYKIIEKRQSVAFWCNPISGHATLYWYQQILGQGPKLLIQFQNNGVVDDSQLPKDRFSAERLKGVDSTLKIQPAKLEDSAVYLCASSPAGGGKNIQYFGAGTRLSVL.

V is TRBV29-1 and J is TRBJ2-3; D is unclear. The CDR3 has 12 amino acids. V gave up 3 bases and J gave up 2 bases, with 6 bases separating them. The V gene's germline CDR1 is SQVTM and CDR2 ANQGSEA. The CDR3 region has the DNA TGCAGCGTTGAGTGGGACACAGATACGCAGTATTTT. This sequence encodes CSVEWDTDTQYF.

The chain carries TRBV7-2 and TRBJ1-2, with D perhaps matching TRBD1 (6 bases). The CDR3 loop spans 13 amino acids. The germline gives CDR1 SGHTA, CDR2 FQGNSA. Deletions cut 5 bases from V and 7 bases from J, with 14 bases between. CDR3 protein: CASSTYRELGYTF. In DNA, the CDR3 is TGTGCCAGCAGCACCTACAGGGAACTTGGCTACACCTTC.

About this clonotype itself: A read error may be the cause here, since a much bigger clone is one base away. The J gene is TRBJ2-6, the V gene TRBV3-1; tentatively, D is TRBD1 (5 bases). This CDR3 has 17 residues. Germline V gene sequence: CDR1 LGHDT, CDR2 YNNKEL (reference sequence). CDR3 sequence reads: CASSRQPTSSGADVLTF. The CDR3 nucleotides are TGTGCCAGCAGCCGACAGCCTACCTCCTCTGGGGCCGACGTCCTGACTTTC. The full variable domain, its missing parts supplied by reference TRBV3-1 and TRBJ2-6, is DTAVSQTPKYLVTQMGNDKSIKCEQNLGHDTMYWYKQDSKKFLKIMFSYNNKELIINETVPNRFSPKSPDKAHLNLHINSLELGDSAVYFCASSRQPTSSGADVLTFGAGSRLTVL.

This clonotype showed up just a few times. CDR3 sequence reads: CSAGGYNQPQHF. As DNA, the CDR3 is TGCAGCGCAGGAGGGTACAATCAGCCCCAGCATTTT. This chain connects TRBV29-1 to TRBJ1-5, with no clear D. The V gene lost 7 bases and the J gene lost 3 bases, with 10 bases spanning the gap. CDR1 SQVTM and CDR2 ANQGSEA come from the germline V gene. The CDR3 is made up of 12 amino acids.

The CDR3 reads CASSTIAGGRHNEQFF. The CDR3 DNA follows: TGCGCCAGCAGCACGATAGCGGGAGGGAGGCACAATGAGCAGTTCTTC. The chain combines TRBV4-1 with TRBJ2-1; 11 bases match TRBD2. The CDR3 covers 16 residues. Germline V CDR1 and CDR2: MGHRA, YSYEKL. With 5 bases clipped from V and 5 bases from J, the junction kept 8 bases outside the gene matches.